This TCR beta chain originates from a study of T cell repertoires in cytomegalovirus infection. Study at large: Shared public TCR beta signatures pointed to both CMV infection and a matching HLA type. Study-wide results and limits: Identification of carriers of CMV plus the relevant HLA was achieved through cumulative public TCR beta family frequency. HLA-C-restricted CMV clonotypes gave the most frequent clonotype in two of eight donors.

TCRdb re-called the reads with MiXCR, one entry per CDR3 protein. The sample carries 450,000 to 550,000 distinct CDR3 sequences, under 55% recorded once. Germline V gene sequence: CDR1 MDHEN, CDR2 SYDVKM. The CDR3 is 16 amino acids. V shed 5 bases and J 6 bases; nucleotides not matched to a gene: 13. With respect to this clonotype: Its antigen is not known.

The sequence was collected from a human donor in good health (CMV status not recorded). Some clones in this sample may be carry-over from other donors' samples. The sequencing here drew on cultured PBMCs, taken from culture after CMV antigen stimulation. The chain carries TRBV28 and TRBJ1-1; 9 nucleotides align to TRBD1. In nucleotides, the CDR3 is TGTGCCAGCAGTCCCCGCCTTGGACAGGGGAGACCTGAAGCTTTCTTT. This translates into CASSPRLGQGRPEAFF.